These T cell receptor beta chains were read from a single sample in a study of cytomegalovirus exposure and HLA in healthy donors. TCRdb's copy holds only in-frame clones and misses some; the assay was immunoSEQ multiplex PCR. Of about 130,000 clones listed, 74% are singletons. Sequenced: PBMCs. The receptors originated from a male donor in good health and CMV-seronegative. The CDR3 runs from the conserved cysteine through the conserved F or W. A D gene is named only where the DNA matches it firmly. Part of the rows lack a size; the others show once, few, many or a class for expanded clones.

CDR3 DNA | CDR3 protein | D gene | V gene | clone size | J gene
TGTGCCAGCAGCTTCCTTCAGGGCGCCGCTGGAAACACCATATATTTT | CASSFLQGAAGNTIYF | - | TRBV7-6 | - | TRBJ1-3
TGTGCCAGTAGGGAGACAGGAACAACGAACACCGGGGAGCTGTTTTTT | CASRETGTTNTGELFF | - | TRBV19 | - | TRBJ2-2
TGCGCCAGCAGCCCCGTAGGACAGATCTACGAGCAGTACTTC | CASSPVGQIYEQYF | - | TRBV5-1 | - | TRBJ2-7
TGTGCCAGCAACTCAGGGATCACTGAAGCTTTCTTT | CASNSGITEAFF | - | TRBV28 | once | TRBJ1-1
TGTGCCAGCAGCCCAGGGGGTCTTGAAGCTTTCTTT | CASSPGGLEAFF | TRBD1 | TRBV7-9 | - | TRBJ1-1
TGTGCCAGCAAATTAGCGGGAGGGCCCTACGAGCAGTACTTC | CASKLAGGPYEQYF | TRBD2 | TRBV7-2 | few | TRBJ2-7
TGTGCCAGCAGTACGACAGGGGGGCCCACAGATACGCAGTATTTT | CASSTTGGPTDTQYF | TRBD1 | TRBV7-2 | once | TRBJ2-3
TGCGCCAGCAGCCAAGACAGGGTAGCACGGCTCGGCTACACCTTC | CASSQDRVARLGYTF | - | TRBV4-3 | - | TRBJ1-2
TGTGCCAGCAGTTTTGACAGTTCCTACGAGCAGTACTTC | CASSFDSSYEQYF | - | TRBV28 | - | TRBJ2-7
TGTGCCAGCAGCGTAACCGTGGGGGGGAGCTCCTACAATGAGCAGTTCTTC | CASSVTVGGSSYNEQFF | TRBD2 | TRBV9 | - | TRBJ2-1
TGTGCCAGCAGTTTAGCAGGCTTTGAGACCCAGTACTTC | CASSLAGFETQYF | - | TRBV28 | - | TRBJ2-5
TGTGCCACCAGCAGACGCCTAAGACGGGGGAACACTGAAGCTTTCTTT | CATSRRLRRGNTEAFF | - | TRBV15 | - | TRBJ1-1
TGTGCCAGCAGCCCGGACAGTTTCTCTGGGGCCAACGTCCTGACTTTC | CASSPDSFSGANVLTF | - | TRBV14 | once | TRBJ2-6
TGTGCCAGCAGTTTAGGGGCCCTCCGTAGCCTGAACACTGAAGCTTTCTTT | CASSLGALRSLNTEAFF | - | TRBV27 | once | TRBJ1-1
TGTGCCAGTAGCCAAAACCCCAGGGAGGCTTATGGCTACACCTTC | CASSQNPREAYGYTF | - | TRBV19 | once | TRBJ1-2
TGTGCCAGCTCTAGTTACACAGATACGCAGTATTTT | CASSSYTDTQYF | - | TRBV11-3 | once | TRBJ2-3
TGTGCCAGCAGCGCCACCGGACAGGGGAACAATGAGCAGTTCTTC | CASSATGQGNNEQFF | TRBD1 | TRBV5-6 | - | TRBJ2-1
TGTGCCAGCAGTTTAGGGGGGACGGCAGGCGAGCAGTACTTC | CASSLGGTAGEQYF | - | TRBV27 | - | TRBJ2-7
TGTGCCAGTAGCCCAATGGGGGGAGCTGGGGCCAACGTCCTGACTTTC | CASSPMGGAGANVLTF | - | TRBV19 | - | TRBJ2-6
TGTGCCAGCAGCGTAGCGACAGGGCGCGAGACCCAGTACTTC | CASSVATGRETQYF | TRBD1 | TRBV9 | few | TRBJ2-5
TGTGCCAGCAGTCCGGGACAGGGGAGGATTGGCTATGGCTACACCTTC | CASSPGQGRIGYGYTF | TRBD1 | TRBV2 | - | TRBJ1-2
TGTGCCAGCAGTGAAAACCCAGGGGGTTATAATTCACCCCTCCACTTT | CASSENPGGYNSPLHF | TRBD1 | TRBV2 | - | TRBJ1-6
TGTGCCAGTAGTATCTCGGTGTCAGATACGCAGTATTTT | CASSISVSDTQYF | - | TRBV19 | - | TRBJ2-3
TGTGCCAGCAGCGAAGGCCAGGGTGGTATCGAAAAACTGTTTTTT | CASSEGQGGIEKLFF | - | TRBV7-2 | - | TRBJ1-4
TGTGCCAGTAGTATTCGGAATGAGCAGTTCTTC | CASSIRNEQFF | - | TRBV19 | - | TRBJ2-1
TGCAGCGTTATGACAGGGAACTCCTACGAGCAGTACTTC | CSVMTGNSYEQYF | TRBD1 | TRBV29-1 | - | TRBJ2-7